This T cell receptor beta chain emerged from a study of shared clonotypes between healthy human individuals. Study as a whole: Per donor, three plates held CD4 naive cells, three held CD4 memory, two held CD8 naive and one held CD8 memory.

Worth noting for this clone: Its antigen is still unknown.

The V end lost 2 bases, the J end lost 11 bases, and 13 bases lay between the germline ends. CDR3 length: 13 residues. CDR1 and CDR2 from the germline V gene are SNHLY and FYNNEI. General study points: It was expected that sequencing depth would affect clonotype sharing among donors. Memory subsets had estimated richness that was generally smaller than that of naive subsets.

Authors' analysis steps: Junction-only sequences without quality scores were provided by ImmunoSEQ, so filtering was different. The data were produced by immunoSEQ multiplex PCR, yet TCRdb's version contains in-frame clones alone and is incomplete. Clone size and V and J calls were adopted from that table, with D and trimming inferred from the DNA. The table shows more than 2,000,000 clones, with around 94% occurring only once. The V gene is TRBV2, the J gene TRBJ1-5; no clear D. The clonotype comes from a man in his late teens or twenties in good health. Sequencing used naive CD4+ T cells sorted from blood. Described subset: CD45RA+ positively selected. The CDR3 is CASSENVVQAQHF. The CDR3 DNA sequence: TGTGCCAGCAGTGAAAACGTGGTCCAAGCCCAGCATTTT.